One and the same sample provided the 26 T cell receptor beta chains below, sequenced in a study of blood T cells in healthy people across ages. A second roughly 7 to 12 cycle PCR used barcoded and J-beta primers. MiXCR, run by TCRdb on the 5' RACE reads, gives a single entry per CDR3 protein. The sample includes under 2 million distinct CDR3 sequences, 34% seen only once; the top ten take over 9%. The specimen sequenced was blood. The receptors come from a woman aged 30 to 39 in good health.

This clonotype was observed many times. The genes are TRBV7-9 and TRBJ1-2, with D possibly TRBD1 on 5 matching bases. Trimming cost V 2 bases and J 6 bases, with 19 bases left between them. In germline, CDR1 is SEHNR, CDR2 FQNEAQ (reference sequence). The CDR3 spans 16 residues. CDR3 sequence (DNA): TGTGCCAGCAGCTTAACCTTGGACAAGAGGGTAAATGGCTACACCTTC. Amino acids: CASSLTLDKRVNGYTF.

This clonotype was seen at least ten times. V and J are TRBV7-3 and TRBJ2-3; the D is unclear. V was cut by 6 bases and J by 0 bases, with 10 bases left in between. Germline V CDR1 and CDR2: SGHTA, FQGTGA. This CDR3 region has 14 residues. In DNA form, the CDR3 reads TGTGCCAGCAGTTTTGGGCCTAGCACAGATACGCAGTATTTT. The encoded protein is CASSFGPSTDTQYF.

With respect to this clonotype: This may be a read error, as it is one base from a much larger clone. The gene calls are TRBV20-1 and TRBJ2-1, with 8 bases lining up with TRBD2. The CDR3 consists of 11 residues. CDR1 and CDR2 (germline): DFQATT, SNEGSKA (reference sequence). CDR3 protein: CSAAGGNERFF. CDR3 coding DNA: TGCAGTGCGGCGGGGGGCAATGAGCGGTTCTTC.

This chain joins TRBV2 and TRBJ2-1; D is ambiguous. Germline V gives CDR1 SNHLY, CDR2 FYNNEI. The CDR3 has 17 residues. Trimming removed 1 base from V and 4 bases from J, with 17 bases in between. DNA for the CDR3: TGTGCCAGCAGTGAAGGTGTGAGCTTTCTGGGTTACAATGAGCAGTTCTTC. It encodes CASSEGVSFLGYNEQFF.

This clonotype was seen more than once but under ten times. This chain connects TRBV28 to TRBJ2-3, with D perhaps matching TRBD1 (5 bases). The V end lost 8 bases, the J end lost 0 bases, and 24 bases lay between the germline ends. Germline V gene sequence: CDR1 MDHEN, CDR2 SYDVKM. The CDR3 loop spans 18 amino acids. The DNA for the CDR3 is TGTGCCAGCGAAAGGCAACTTGATGTAGGGGATAGCACAGATACGCAGTATTTT. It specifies CASERQLDVGDSTDTQYF. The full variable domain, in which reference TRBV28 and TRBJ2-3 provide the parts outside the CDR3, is DVKVTQSSRYLVKRTGEKVFLECVQDMDHENMFWYRQDPGLGLRLIYFSYDVKMKEKGDIPEGYSVSREKKERFSLILESASTNQTSMYLCASERQLDVGDSTDTQYFGPGTRLTVL.

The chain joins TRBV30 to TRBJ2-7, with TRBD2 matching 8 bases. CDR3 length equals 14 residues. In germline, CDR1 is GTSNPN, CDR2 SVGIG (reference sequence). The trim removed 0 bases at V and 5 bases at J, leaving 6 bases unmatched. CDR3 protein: CAWSVAAGGDEQYF. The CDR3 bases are TGTGCCTGGAGTGTCGCCGCGGGAGGAGACGAGCAGTACTTC.

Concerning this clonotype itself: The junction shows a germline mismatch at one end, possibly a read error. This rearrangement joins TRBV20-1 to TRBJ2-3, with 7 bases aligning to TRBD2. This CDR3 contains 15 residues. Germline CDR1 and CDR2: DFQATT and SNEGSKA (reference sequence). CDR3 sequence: CSAPRDGGLTDAQYF. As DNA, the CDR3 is TGCAGTGCCCCCCGGGACGGGGGGTTAACAGATGCGCAGTATTTT.

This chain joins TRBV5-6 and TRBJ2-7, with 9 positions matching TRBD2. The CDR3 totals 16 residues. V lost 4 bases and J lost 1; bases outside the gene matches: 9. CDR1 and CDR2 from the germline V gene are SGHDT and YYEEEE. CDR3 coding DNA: TGTGCCAGCAGCCTGGGGTTAGCGGGGGAGTCCTACGAGCAGTACTTC. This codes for CASSLGLAGESYEQYF. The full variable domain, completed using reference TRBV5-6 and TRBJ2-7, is DAGVTQSPTHLIKTRGQQVTLRCSPKSGHDTVSWYQQALGQGPQFIFQYYEEEERQRGNFPDRFSGHQFPNYSSELNVNALLLGDSALYLCASSLGLAGESYEQYFGPGTRLTVT.

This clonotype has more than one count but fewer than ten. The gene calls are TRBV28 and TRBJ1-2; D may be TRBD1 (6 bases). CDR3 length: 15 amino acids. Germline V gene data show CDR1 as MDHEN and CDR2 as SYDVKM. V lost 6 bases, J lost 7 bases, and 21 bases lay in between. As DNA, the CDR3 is TGTGCCAGCAGAACCCCCGGGACATCAGGGAGTGGCTACACCTTC. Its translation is CASRTPGTSGSGYTF.

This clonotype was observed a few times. CDR3 DNA: TGTGCCAGCAGCTTAATAAGGCAGAAGAACACTGAAGCTTTCTTT. It yields the protein CASSLIRQKNTEAFF. The chain has TRBV7-3 and TRBJ1-1; D uncertain. Germline V gene lookup returns CDR1 SGHTA and CDR2 FQGTGA. This CDR3 has 15 residues. Trimming took 1 base from V and 1 from J, leaving 10 bases between them.

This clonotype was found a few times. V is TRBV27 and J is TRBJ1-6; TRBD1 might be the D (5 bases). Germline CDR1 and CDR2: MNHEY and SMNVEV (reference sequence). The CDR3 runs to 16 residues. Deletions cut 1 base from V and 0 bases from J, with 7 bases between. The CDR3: CASSLLGVSYNSPLHF. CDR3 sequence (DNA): TGTGCCAGCAGTTTATTAGGGGTCTCCTATAATTCACCCCTCCACTTT.

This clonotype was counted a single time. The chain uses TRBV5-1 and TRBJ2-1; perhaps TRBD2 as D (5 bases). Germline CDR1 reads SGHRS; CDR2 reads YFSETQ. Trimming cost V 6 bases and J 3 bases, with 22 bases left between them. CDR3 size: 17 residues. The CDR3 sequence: CASNPGSPGSRYNEQFF. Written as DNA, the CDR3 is TGCGCCAGCAATCCGGGGTCTCCGGGCTCACGCTACAATGAGCAGTTCTTC.

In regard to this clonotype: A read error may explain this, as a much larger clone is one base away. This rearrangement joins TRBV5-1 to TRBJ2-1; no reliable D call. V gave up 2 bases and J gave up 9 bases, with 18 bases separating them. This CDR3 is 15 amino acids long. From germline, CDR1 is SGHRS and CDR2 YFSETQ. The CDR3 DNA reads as TGCGCCAGCAGCTTTGATGGTGTTTTCACAAGTGAGCAGTTCTTC. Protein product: CASSFDGVFTSEQFF.

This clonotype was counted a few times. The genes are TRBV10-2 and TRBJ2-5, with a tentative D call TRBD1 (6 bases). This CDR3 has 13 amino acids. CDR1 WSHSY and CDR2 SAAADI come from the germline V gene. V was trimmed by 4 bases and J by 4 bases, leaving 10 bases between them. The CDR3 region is CASSGGHTETQYF. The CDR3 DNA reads TGCGCCAGCAGTGGGGGACACACAGAGACCCAGTACTTC.

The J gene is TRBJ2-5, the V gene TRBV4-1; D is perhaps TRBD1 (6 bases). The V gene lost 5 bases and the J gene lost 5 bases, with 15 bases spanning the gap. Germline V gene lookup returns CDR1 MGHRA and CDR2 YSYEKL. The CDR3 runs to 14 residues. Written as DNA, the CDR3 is TGCGCCAGCAGCTCCAGGGGAGAGGGGGAGACCCAGTACTTC. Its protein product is CASSSRGEGETQYF.

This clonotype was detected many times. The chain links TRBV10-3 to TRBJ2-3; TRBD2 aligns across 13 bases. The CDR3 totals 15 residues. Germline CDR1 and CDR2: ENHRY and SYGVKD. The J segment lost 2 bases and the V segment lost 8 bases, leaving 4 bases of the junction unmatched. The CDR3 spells CAIGTSGAFTDTQYF. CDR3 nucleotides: TGTGCCATCGGGACTAGCGGGGCATTCACAGATACGCAGTATTTT.

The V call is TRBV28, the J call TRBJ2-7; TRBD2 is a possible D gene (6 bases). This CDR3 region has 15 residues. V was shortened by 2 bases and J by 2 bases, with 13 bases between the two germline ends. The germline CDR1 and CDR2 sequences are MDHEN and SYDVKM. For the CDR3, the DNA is TGTGCCAGCAGTTTAACCACTAGCCGAACCTACGAGCAGTACTTC. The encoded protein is CASSLTTSRTYEQYF.

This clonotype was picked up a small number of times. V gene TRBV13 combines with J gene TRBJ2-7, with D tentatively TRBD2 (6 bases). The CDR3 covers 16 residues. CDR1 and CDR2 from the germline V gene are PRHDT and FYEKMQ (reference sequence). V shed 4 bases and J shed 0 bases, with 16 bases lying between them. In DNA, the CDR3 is TGTGCCAGCAGCTCCGTAGCGTCGGGGGACTCCTACGAGCAGTACTTC. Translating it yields CASSSVASGDSYEQYF. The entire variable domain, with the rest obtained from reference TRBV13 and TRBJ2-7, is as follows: AAGVIQSPRHLIKEKRETATLKCYPIPRHDTVYWYQQGPGQDPQFLISFYEKMQSDKGSIPDRFSAQQFSDYHSELNMSSLELGDSALYFCASSSVASGDSYEQYFGPGTRLTVT.

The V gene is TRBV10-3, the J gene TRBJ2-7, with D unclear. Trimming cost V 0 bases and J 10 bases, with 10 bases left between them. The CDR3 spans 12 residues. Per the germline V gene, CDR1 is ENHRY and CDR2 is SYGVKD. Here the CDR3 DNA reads TGTGCCATCAGTGAGTCGACGGTCTTACAGTACTTC. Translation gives CAISESTVLQYF.

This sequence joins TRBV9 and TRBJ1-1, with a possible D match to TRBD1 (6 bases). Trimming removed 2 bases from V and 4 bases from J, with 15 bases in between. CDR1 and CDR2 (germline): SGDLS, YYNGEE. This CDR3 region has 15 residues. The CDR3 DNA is TGTGCCAGCAGCGTCGAAGGACAGCCTGCCACTGAAGCTTTCTTT. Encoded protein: CASSVEGQPATEAFF.

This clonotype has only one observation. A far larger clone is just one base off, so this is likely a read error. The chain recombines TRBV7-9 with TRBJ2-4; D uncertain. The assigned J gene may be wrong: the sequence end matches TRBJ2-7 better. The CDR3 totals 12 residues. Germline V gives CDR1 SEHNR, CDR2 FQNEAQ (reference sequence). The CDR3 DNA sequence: TGTGCCAGCAGCTTAAAACCCTACGAGCAGTACTTC. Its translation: CASSLKPYEQYF.

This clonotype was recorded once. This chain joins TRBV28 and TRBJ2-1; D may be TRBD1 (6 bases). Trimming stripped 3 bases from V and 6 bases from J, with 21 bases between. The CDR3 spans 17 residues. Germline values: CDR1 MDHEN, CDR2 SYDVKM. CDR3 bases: TGTGCCAGCAGTTTCCGGACCCAATTGGGGGCTACCAATGAGCAGTTCTTC. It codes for CASSFRTQLGATNEQFF. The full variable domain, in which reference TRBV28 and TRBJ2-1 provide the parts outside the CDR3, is DVKVTQSSRYLVKRTGEKVFLECVQDMDHENMFWYRQDPGLGLRLIYFSYDVKMKEKGDIPEGYSVSREKKERFSLILESASTNQTSMYLCASSFRTQLGATNEQFFGPGTRLTVL.

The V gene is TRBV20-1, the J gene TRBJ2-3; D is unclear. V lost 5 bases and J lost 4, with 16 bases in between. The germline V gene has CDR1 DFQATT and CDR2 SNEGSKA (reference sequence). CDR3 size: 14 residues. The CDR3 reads CSAPRVVEADTQYF. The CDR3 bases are TGCAGTGCTCCCCGGGTAGTCGAGGCAGATACGCAGTATTTT.

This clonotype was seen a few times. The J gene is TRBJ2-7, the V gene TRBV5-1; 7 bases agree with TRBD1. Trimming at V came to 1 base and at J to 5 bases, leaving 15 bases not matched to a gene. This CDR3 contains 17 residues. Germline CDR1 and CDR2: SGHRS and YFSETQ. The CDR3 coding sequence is TGCGCCAGCAGCTTGTTGGGTCTCGGGACAGAGCTTCACGAGCAGTACTTC. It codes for CASSLLGLGTELHEQYF.

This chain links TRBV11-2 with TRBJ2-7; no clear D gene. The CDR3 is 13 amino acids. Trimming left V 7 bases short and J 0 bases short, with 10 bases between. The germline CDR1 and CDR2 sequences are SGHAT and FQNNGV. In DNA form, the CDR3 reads TGTGCCAGCAAGACACCTAACTCCTACGAGCAGTACTTC. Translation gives CASKTPNSYEQYF.

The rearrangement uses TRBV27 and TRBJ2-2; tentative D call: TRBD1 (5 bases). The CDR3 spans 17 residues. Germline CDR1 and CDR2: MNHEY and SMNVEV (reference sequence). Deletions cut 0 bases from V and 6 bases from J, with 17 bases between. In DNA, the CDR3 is TGTGCCAGCAGTTTATCGTATATAGGGGATATGCCCGGGGAGCTGTTTTTT. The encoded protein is CASSLSYIGDMPGELFF.